Listed below are T cell receptor beta chains from one sample, sequenced in a study of T cells in Graves' hyperthyroidism and ophthalmopathy. Via MiXCR, TCRdb re-called the multiplex PCR reads, giving one row per CDR3 protein. Of roughly 500,000 distinct CDR3 sequences listed, roughly 45% are singletons. Sequenced material: peripheral blood or thyroid tissue (not recorded which). All receptors derive from an adult woman with Graves' disease, either hyperthyroidism or ophthalmopathy (not recorded which). Each CDR3 is given with its conserved first and last residue. A D gene is named only where the DNA matches it firmly. Only some rows state a clone size, as once, few, many or a class for expanded clones.

TRBJ2-7,NA,TRBV5-1,TRBD1,CASSSGQAALDEQYF,TGCGCCAGCAGCTCAGGACAGGCGGCTCTTGACGAGCAGTACTTC
TRBJ2-5,many,TRBV12-3/TRBV12-4,TRBD1,CASSLRTGGETQYF,TGTGCCAGCAGTCTCCGGACAGGGGGGGAGACCCAGTACTTC
TRBJ1-2,many,TRBV15,NA,CATSREAAGQRFLYGYTF,TGTGCCACCAGCAGAGAAGCGGCAGGGCAAAGGTTCCTATATGGCTACACCTTC
TRBJ2-3,NA,TRBV29-1,NA,CSESAGQTDTQYF,TGCAGCGAGTCAGCGGGTCAGACAGATACGCAGTATTTT
TRBJ1-2,once,TRBV29-1,TRBD1,CSLAGGYGYTF,TGCAGCTTAGCAGGGGGCTATGGCTACACCTTC
TRBJ1-5,NA,TRBV15,TRBD1,CATSRGSGQGLGQPQHF,TGTGCCACCAGCAGAGGATCGGGACAGGGGTTAGGTCAGCCCCAGCATTTT
TRBJ1-5,many,TRBV28,NA,CASRGPHQPQHF,TGTGCCAGCAGGGGGCCACATCAGCCCCAGCATTTT
TRBJ1-5,many,TRBV20-1,NA,CSARDPGAAIQPQHF,TGCAGTGCTAGAGATCCGGGCGCGGCTATCCAGCCCCAGCATTTT
TRBJ1-5,NA,TRBV10-3,NA,CAISVGTSSNQPQHF,TGTGCCATCAGCGTGGGGACAAGTAGCAATCAGCCCCAGCATTTT
TRBJ2-2,NA,TRBV10-3,TRBD2,CAISPTSGAYTGELFF,TGTGCCATCAGCCCAACTAGCGGGGCGTACACCGGGGAGCTGTTTTTT
TRBJ2-3,NA,TRBV29-1,NA,CSVLKGRGSTDTQYF,TGCAGCGTCTTGAAGGGGAGAGGGAGCACAGATACGCAGTATTTT